Below are 17 T cell receptor beta chains sequenced from a single sample in a study of tumor T cells in aggressive B-cell lymphoma. The data were produced by immunoSEQ multiplex PCR, yet TCRdb's version contains in-frame clones alone and is incomplete. The table lists 3,000 to 4,500 clones, 86% of them singletons, with around 3.3% in the top ten. Material: tumor tissue. These receptors all stem from an adult with diffuse large B cell lymphoma.

The chain recombines TRBV6-5 with TRBJ1-1; D is ambiguous. Trimming removed 10 bases from V and 4 bases from J, with 16 bases in between. The germline gives CDR1 MNHEY, CDR2 SVGAGI. The CDR3 sequence is 13 residues long. CDR3 in DNA: TGTGCCACCTGGGCCTATCGGGGCACTGAAGCTTTCTTT. Its protein is CATWAYRGTEAFF.

The rearrangement links TRBV27 to TRBJ1-5; D unresolved. CDR1 is MNHEY, CDR2 SMNVEV, per germline (reference sequence). Trimming shortened V by 4 bases and J by 0 bases, and 7 bases separated the two germline ends. The CDR3 sequence is 14 residues long. The CDR3 loop is CASSSYSSNQPQHF. The CDR3 bases are TGTGCCAGCAGTTCATACAGTAGCAATCAGCCCCAGCATTTT.

The rearrangement uses TRBV6-5 and TRBJ2-2; tentatively, D is TRBD1 (5 bases). The CDR3 runs to 14 residues. Trimming stripped 2 bases from V and 3 bases from J, with 7 bases between. Germline loops: CDR1 MNHEY, CDR2 SVGAGI. Here the CDR3 reads CASSYRQHTGELFF. CDR3 coding DNA: TGTGCCAGCAGTTACCGACAGCACACCGGGGAGCTGTTTTTT.

V usage is TRBV2 and J usage is TRBJ1-1, with a possible D match to TRBD1 (6 bases). Per the germline V gene, CDR1 is SNHLY and CDR2 is FYNNEI. V was cut by 2 bases and J by 4 bases, with 14 bases left in between. The CDR3 runs 15 residues. CDR3 sequence (DNA): TGTGCCAGCAGTGAACCGCTCAGGGGAGCCACTGAAGCTTTCTTT. As protein: CASSEPLRGATEAFF. Full variable domain (remainder filled in from reference TRBV2 and TRBJ1-1): EPEVTQTPSHQVTQMGQEVILRCVPISNHLYFYWYRQILGQKVEFLVSFYNNEISEKSEIFDDQFSVERPDGSNFTLKIRSTKLEDSAMYFCASSEPLRGATEAFFGQGTRLTVV.

This chain uses TRBV7-2 with TRBJ2-7; no clear D gene. The CDR3 loop spans 13 amino acids. Trimming left V 1 base short and J 2 bases short, with 6 bases between. The germline CDR1 and CDR2 sequences are SGHTA and FQGNSA. The CDR3 region is CASSLGHTYEQYF. The CDR3 nucleotides are TGTGCCAGCAGCTTAGGACACACCTACGAGCAGTACTTC.

This sequence joins TRBV4-2 and TRBJ2-5; D might be TRBD1 (6 bases). Trimming cost V 4 bases and J 0 bases, with 9 bases left between them. The germline V gene has CDR1 LGHNA and CDR2 YNFKEQ. The CDR3 spans 14 residues. CDR3 amino acids: CASSPQGYQETQYF. Written as DNA, the CDR3 is TGTGCCAGCAGCCCGCAGGGGTACCAAGAGACCCAGTACTTC.

The rearrangement links TRBV15 to TRBJ2-2; D uncertain. The CDR3 runs 15 residues. Germline assignment: CDR1 LNHNV and CDR2 YYDKDF (reference sequence). Trimming removed 0 bases at V and 5 bases at J, with 10 bases between. The CDR3 loop is CATSRDLVRTGELFF. CDR3 bases: TGTGCCACCAGCAGAGATTTGGTCAGGACCGGGGAGCTGTTTTTT.

The rearrangement links TRBV27 to TRBJ1-6; 10 positions agree with TRBD1. The V gene end was trimmed by 2 bases and the J gene end by 6 bases; junction bases not matched to a gene: 7. The CDR3 covers 17 residues. Germline V gives CDR1 MNHEY, CDR2 SMNVEV (reference sequence). The CDR3 DNA is TGTGCCAGCAGTTTAGCCCGGACAGGGGGAAGTAATTCACCCCTCCACTTT. This codes for CASSLARTGGSNSPLHF.

This clone was seen once. The chain combines TRBV18 with TRBJ1-4; D may be TRBD1 (6 bases). V lost 0 bases and J lost 10, with 15 bases in between. From germline, CDR1 is KGHSH and CDR2 LQKENI. This CDR3 is 15 amino acids long. The DNA for the CDR3 is TGTGCCAGCTCACCACCAGAGAATCAAGGGGGAAAACTGTTTTTT. Protein sequence: CASSPPENQGGKLFF. Complete variable domain (other parts from reference TRBV18 and TRBJ1-4): NAGVMQNPRHLVRRRGQEARLRCSPMKGHSHVYWYRQLPEEGLKFMVYLQKENIIDESGMPKERFSAEFPKEGPSILRIQQVVRGDSAAYFCASSPPENQGGKLFFGSGTQLSVL.

The rearrangement links TRBV5-1 to TRBJ1-1; a possible D gene is TRBD1 (5 bases). The V end lost 1 base, the J end lost 6 bases, and 13 bases lay between the germline ends. This CDR3 comprises 14 residues. The V gene's germline CDR1 is SGHRS and CDR2 YFSETQ. CDR3: CASSLLGEVSEAFF. CDR3 coding DNA: TGCGCCAGCAGCTTGTTAGGGGAGGTCTCTGAAGCTTTCTTT.

This clone turned up a few times. The chain carries TRBV27 and TRBJ1-6; D unresolved. The CDR3 loop spans 12 amino acids. The germline V and J ends were trimmed by 6 bases and 3 bases, with 3 bases remaining between them. CDR1 and CDR2 from the germline V gene are MNHEY and SMNVEV (reference sequence). The CDR3 DNA follows: TGTGCCAGCAGCCTCTATAATTCACCCCTCCACTTT. Translation gives CASSLYNSPLHF.

CDR3 region: CASSLGQGRHNEQFF. CDR3 in DNA: TGTGCCAGCTCACTGGGACAGGGACGCCACAATGAGCAGTTCTTC. V usage is TRBV18 and J usage is TRBJ2-1; 9 nucleotides agree with TRBD1. There are 15 residues in the CDR3. Trimming removed 4 bases from V and 5 bases from J; junction bases left unmatched: 6. From germline, CDR1 is KGHSH and CDR2 LQKENI.

The chain is built from TRBV7-9 and TRBJ2-1; 8 bases agree with TRBD1. The CDR3 extends over 14 amino acids. The germline V gene encodes CDR1 SEHNR and CDR2 FQNEAQ (reference sequence). The trim removed 5 bases at V and 6 bases at J, leaving 6 bases unmatched. The CDR3 nucleotides are TGTGCCAGCAGCGTAGTTACAGGGGGCAATGAGCAGTTCTTC. The encoded protein is CASSVVTGGNEQFF.

The chain links TRBV23-1 to TRBJ1-5; TRBD1 agrees at 7 bases. TRBV23-1 belongs to the ORF category, with a function that is uncertain. J was trimmed by 3 bases and V by 1 base; bases with no gene match: 6. The length of the CDR3 is 16 residues. In DNA, the CDR3 is TGCGCCAGCAGTCAATTAGGGGGCAGAGTCAATCAGCCCCAGCATTTT. Amino acid sequence: CASSQLGGRVNQPQHF.

The sample holds one count of this clone. The CDR3 DNA is TGCGCCAGCAGCTTGGCCATTCCGGGGGTGAACACTGAAGCTTTCTTT. It codes for CASSLAIPGVNTEAFF. The rearrangement joins TRBV5-1 to TRBJ1-1, with TRBD1 as a possible D gene (5 bases). The length of the CDR3 is 16 residues. V was clipped by 0 bases and J by 0 bases, with 12 bases between them. CDR1 SGHRS and CDR2 YFSETQ come from the germline V gene.

A single count supports this clone. The genes are TRBV18 and TRBJ1-1; D unclear. Germline loops: CDR1 KGHSH, CDR2 LQKENI. V shed 3 bases and J shed 11 bases, with 10 bases lying between them. The CDR3 length is 11 residues. Written as DNA, the CDR3 is TGTGCCAGCTCACCCCACTCATGGGCTTTCTTT. Amino acids: CASSPHSWAFF.

V usage is TRBV27 and J usage is TRBJ1-1; the match to TRBD1 covers 8 bases. V was clipped by 7 bases and J by 6 bases; unmatched bases: 10. The germline V gene has CDR1 MNHEY and CDR2 SMNVEV (reference sequence). CDR3 length: 14 residues. The CDR3 nucleotides are TGTGCCAGCACCGGACAGGGTTCGAGGCCTGAAGCTTTCTTT. This sequence encodes CASTGQGSRPEAFF.